The next 22 T cell receptor beta chains were all read from a single sample in a study of T cell repertoires in cytomegalovirus infection. TCRdb independently ran MiXCR on the reads; one entry per CDR3 protein. This sample has approximately 990,000 distinct CDR3 sequences; around a third occur once, and the top ten carry about 14%. For these TCRs, the target antigens are not known. The sequenced sample was cultured CD8+ T cells from PBMCs, obtained from culture after CMV antigen stimulation. These receptors originate from a human donor in good health (CMV status not recorded). Some clones in this sample may be carry-over from other donors' samples.

This clonotype turned up a few times. V usage is TRBV7-6 and J usage is TRBJ2-1; TRBD1 matches at 8 bases. CDR3 length: 14 residues. Per germline, CDR1 SGHVS and CDR2 FNYEAQ. V was pared by 5 bases and J by 5 bases, with 5 bases of the junction left unmatched. The CDR3, as DNA: TGTGCCAGCAGCCACGGGACAGGAGACAATGAGCAGTTCTTC. Translating gives CASSHGTGDNEQFF.

This chain links TRBV20-1 with TRBJ2-7; D might be TRBD2 (7 bases). CDR3 size: 16 residues. Germline CDR1 is DFQATT and CDR2 is SNEGSKA (reference sequence). The V gene lost 0 bases and the J gene lost 3 bases, with 18 bases spanning the gap. DNA of the CDR3: TGCAGTGCTAGAGAGTATGGAGGGGGGGCGGACTACGAGCAGTACTTC. Translated, it gives CSAREYGGGADYEQYF.

The V and J genes are TRBV20-1 and TRBJ2-1; D possibly corresponds to TRBD2 (6 bases). This CDR3 has 16 amino acids. V lost 2 bases and J 7 bases, leaving 21 bases between the germline ends. From germline, CDR1 is DFQATT and CDR2 SNEGSKA (reference sequence). CDR3 protein: CSARNPGGDPGNEQFF. The CDR3 DNA reads TGCAGTGCTAGAAATCCCGGCGGGGATCCCGGGAATGAGCAGTTCTTC.

The rearrangement links TRBV5-1 to TRBJ1-3; D is unresolved. With 4 bases removed from V and 0 bases from J, the gap between germline ends came to 11 bases. The CDR3 contains 15 residues. The germline CDR1 and CDR2 sequences are SGHRS and YFSETQ. The CDR3 is CASSAGDTSGNTIYF. The CDR3 DNA reads as TGCGCCAGCAGCGCCGGTGATACCTCTGGAAACACCATATATTTT.

In its sample, this clonotype was seen a few times. V gene TRBV4-1 combines with J gene TRBJ2-2; weak D call: TRBD2 (5 bases). The CDR3 runs to 13 residues. CDR1 MGHRA and CDR2 YSYEKL come from the germline V gene. Trimming removed 5 bases from V and 7 bases from J, with 11 bases in between. This CDR3 reads CASSNRGNGELFF. DNA for the CDR3: TGCGCCAGCAGCAACCGAGGGAACGGGGAGCTGTTTTTT.

This rearrangement joins TRBV5-1 to TRBJ2-3; maybe TRBD1 (5 bases). V lost 1 base and J lost 6, with 15 bases in between. CDR1 is SGHRS, CDR2 YFSETQ, per germline. The CDR3 length is 15 residues. CDR3 coding DNA: TGCGCCAGCAGCTTGAGGGGTTCTACGTTGGATACGCAGTATTTT. It specifies CASSLRGSTLDTQYF.

This clonotype was counted a few times. The chain links TRBV6-2 or TRBV6-3 to TRBJ2-2, with 11 bases matching TRBD1. J lost 9 bases, V lost 5 bases, and 14 bases had no gene match. The germline V gene encodes CDR1 MNHEY and CDR2 SVGEGT. The CDR3 is 17 residues long. This CDR3 is CASSPPRDRGIIRELFF. Written as DNA, the CDR3 is TGTGCCAGCAGTCCTCCCCGGGACAGGGGGATCATCCGGGAGCTGTTTTTT.

This clonotype has just a few counts. An end of the junction differs from the germline gene, which may be a read error. This sequence joins TRBV7-6 and TRBJ2-2; D may be TRBD1 or TRBD2 (5 bases each). The CDR3 sequence is 15 residues long. CDR1 is SGHVS, CDR2 FNYEAQ, per germline. CDR3: CASSPGGENTGELFF. The CDR3 DNA reads as TGTGCTAGCAGCCCTGGGGGAGAGAACACCGGGGAGCTGTTTTTT.

There are many counts of this clonotype. The rearrangement uses TRBV27 and TRBJ2-2; 9 bases agree with TRBD2. Losses at the gene ends were 1 base for V and 6 bases for J; bases not matched to a gene: 9. This CDR3 has 17 amino acids. Per the germline V gene, CDR1 is MNHEY and CDR2 is SMNVEV (reference sequence). This CDR3 is CASSLFSPSGGSGELFF. The CDR3 nucleotides are TGTGCCAGCAGTTTATTCTCTCCCAGCGGGGGGTCCGGGGAGCTGTTTTTT.

This clonotype was observed many times. CDR3 bases: TGTGCCAGCAGTTGGGGGTTAGCAGATACGCAGTATTTT. It specifies CASSWGLADTQYF. The chain joins TRBV12-3 or TRBV12-4 to TRBJ2-3, with D possibly called TRBD1 or TRBD2 (5 bases each). Trimming removed 4 bases from V and 4 bases from J, with 9 bases in between. This CDR3 comprises 13 residues.

This chain joins TRBV29-1 and TRBJ2-1; D is undetermined. This CDR3 has 11 amino acids. Germline values: CDR1 SQVTM, CDR2 ANQGSEA. Between the trimmed V and J ends, which lost 6 bases and 10 bases, there was a span of 13 bases. The CDR3 sequence: CSVRPTREQFF. The DNA of the CDR3 is TGCAGCGTACGTCCGACACGGGAGCAGTTCTTC.

The chain uses TRBV12-3 or TRBV12-4 and TRBJ2-1; D not certain. Trimming stripped 6 bases from V and 9 bases from J, with 18 bases between. This CDR3 region has 14 residues. CDR3 DNA sequence: TGTGCCAGCAGCTCGCCCCTACTTGGTCCTGAGCAGTTCTTC. As protein: CASSSPLLGPEQFF.

This clonotype was found many times. This chain uses TRBV6-1 with TRBJ2-1, with 9 bases matching TRBD1. The V gene end was trimmed by 8 bases and the J gene end by 7 bases; junction bases not matched to a gene: 12. The length of the CDR3 is 15 residues. From germline, CDR1 is MNHNS and CDR2 SASEGT. CDR3 residues: CASQILGTGLNEQFF. For the CDR3, the DNA is TGTGCCAGCCAGATTCTCGGGACAGGGTTAAATGAGCAGTTCTTC.

V and J are TRBV11-2 and TRBJ2-5; the D gene is possibly TRBD1 (5 bases). CDR1 is SGHAT, CDR2 FQNNGV, per germline. The V end lost 1 base, the J end lost 4 bases, and 19 bases lay between the germline ends. This CDR3 has 17 amino acids. CDR3 sequence (DNA): TGTGCCAGCAGCTTAGCCCTTGGGGCCCAGGTGGGAGAGACCCAGTACTTC. This translates into CASSLALGAQVGETQYF.

Many counts were recorded for this clonotype. The V call is TRBV5-5, the J call TRBJ2-3; D not certain. Looked up from germline, CDR1 is SGHKS and CDR2 is YYEKEE (reference sequence). The CDR3 extends over 15 amino acids. Trimming took off 0 bases at V and 2 bases at J, with 10 bases between the two ends. Here the CDR3 reads CASSLAQQITDTQYF. CDR3 nucleotides: TGTGCCAGCAGCTTGGCCCAACAGATCACAGATACGCAGTATTTT.

This clonotype was recorded a few times. This chain connects TRBV12-3 or TRBV12-4 to TRBJ2-2; D is ambiguous. This CDR3 has 14 residues. The V gene lost 8 bases and the J gene lost 2 bases, with 12 bases spanning the gap. CDR3: CASAKGRNTGELFF. The CDR3 DNA reads TGTGCCAGCGCGAAGGGAAGAAACACCGGGGAGCTGTTTTTT.

The chain joins TRBV12-3 or TRBV12-4 to TRBJ2-7; D remains ambiguous. V gave up 6 bases and J gave up 7 bases, with 16 bases separating them. There are 13 residues in the CDR3. The CDR3, as DNA: TGTGCCAGCAGCCTCGGGCTCCTTGGAGAGCAGTACGTC. Translation: CASSLGLLGEQYV.

The chain is built from TRBV2 and TRBJ1-2, with 10 bases matching TRBD1. The V segment lost 4 bases and the J segment 0 bases; nucleotides outside the gene matches: 8. The CDR3 is 17 amino acids. Germline CDR1 and CDR2: SNHLY and FYNNEI. The CDR3 DNA sequence: TGTGCCAGCAGTGCAAGGGACAGGGGCCAAGCTAACTATGGCTACACCTTC. Translating gives CASSARDRGQANYGYTF.

Ten or more counts support this clonotype. This sequence joins TRBV7-2 and TRBJ2-5; TRBD2 aligns across 10 bases. V lost 5 bases and J lost 3; bases outside the gene matches: 6. The CDR3 contains 15 residues. Per germline, CDR1 SGHTA and CDR2 FQGNSA. CDR3 in DNA: TGTGCCAGCAGCCAACGGACTAGCGGAGAAGAGACCCAGTACTTC. It is translated as CASSQRTSGEETQYF. The full variable domain, in which reference TRBV7-2 and TRBJ2-5 provide the parts outside the CDR3, is GAGVSQSPSNKVTEKGKDVELRCDPISGHTALYWYRQSLGQGLEFLIYFQGNSAPDKSGLPSDRFSAERTGGSVSTLTIQRTQQEDSAVYLCASSQRTSGEETQYFGPGTRLLVL.

This clonotype has only a few counts. The rearrangement uses TRBV5-4 and TRBJ1-3; tentatively, D is TRBD1 (6 bases). Trimming left V 0 bases short and J 2 bases short, with 12 bases between. CDR1 is SGHNT, CDR2 YYREEE, per germline (reference sequence). CDR3 length equals 16 residues. As DNA, the CDR3 is TGTGCCAGCAGCTTGGCGGGGGGCCTCGCTGGAAACACCATATATTTT. Protein sequence: CASSLAGGLAGNTIYF. Supplemented by reference TRBV5-4 and TRBJ1-3, the full variable domain reads ETGVTQSPTHLIKTRGQQVTLRCSSQSGHNTVSWYQQALGQGPQFIFQYYREEENGRGNFPPRFSGLQFPNYSSELNVNALELDDSALYLCASSLAGGLAGNTIYFGEGSWLTVV.

Only a few counts were recorded for this clonotype. The rearrangement links TRBV11-2 to TRBJ2-7; 8 bases map to TRBD2. The junction had 12 bases not matched to a gene; V was cut back by 8 bases and J by 6 bases. Germline CDR1 reads SGHAT; CDR2 reads FQNNGV. The CDR3 loop spans 14 amino acids. The DNA for the CDR3 is TGTGCCAGCTGGGCGGGGGGTTCCTCCATCGAGCAGTACTTC. Amino acids: CASWAGGSSIEQYF.

The chain combines TRBV9 with TRBJ1-4; TRBD1 is a possible D gene (5 bases). Germline lookup yields CDR1 SGDLS and CDR2 YYNGEE. The CDR3 has 18 residues. V was shortened by 0 bases and J by 0 bases, with 15 bases between the two germline ends. CDR3 in DNA: TGTGCCAGCAGCGTAGGACGGGGGATTACATCAACTAATGAAAAACTGTTTTTT. Protein sequence: CASSVGRGITSTNEKLFF. Full variable domain (rest looked up from reference TRBV9 and TRBJ1-4): DSGVTQTPKHLITATGQRVTLRCSPRSGDLSVYWYQQSLDQGLQFLIQYYNGEERAKGNILERFSAQQFPDLHSELNLSSLELGDSALYFCASSVGRGITSTNEKLFFGSGTQLSVL.